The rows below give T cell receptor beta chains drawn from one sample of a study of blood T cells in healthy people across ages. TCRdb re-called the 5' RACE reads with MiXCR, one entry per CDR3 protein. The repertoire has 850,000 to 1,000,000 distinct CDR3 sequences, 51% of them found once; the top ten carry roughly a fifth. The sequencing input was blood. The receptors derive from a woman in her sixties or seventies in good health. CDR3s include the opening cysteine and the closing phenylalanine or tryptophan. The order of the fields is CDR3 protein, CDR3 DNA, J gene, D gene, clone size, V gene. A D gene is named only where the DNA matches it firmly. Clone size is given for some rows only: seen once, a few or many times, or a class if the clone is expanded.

CDR3aa: CASSLAHSRNEKLFF
CDR3nt: TGTGCCAGCAGCTTGGCCCACAGTCGTAATGAAAAACTGTTTTTT
j_gene: TRBJ1-4
d_gene: .
abundance: .
v_gene: TRBV5-5

CDR3aa: CASSRTSGILYEQYF
CDR3nt: TGCGCCAGCAGCAGGACTAGCGGAATACTATACGAGCAGTACTTC
j_gene: TRBJ2-7
d_gene: TRBD2
abundance: few
v_gene: TRBV5-1

CDR3aa: CASTPVAGLREQYF
CDR3nt: TGTGCCAGCACCCCAGTGGCGGGACTTCGAGAGCAGTACTTC
j_gene: TRBJ2-5
d_gene: .
abundance: .
v_gene: TRBV7-9

CDR3aa: CASSPFQAGDRYEQYF
CDR3nt: TGTGCCAGCAGTCCTTTCCAAGCGGGAGATAGGTACGAGCAGTACTTC
j_gene: TRBJ2-7
d_gene: TRBD2
abundance: .
v_gene: TRBV6-5

CDR3aa: CASSFGASGMYQETQYF
CDR3nt: TGTGCCAGCAGCTTCGGCGCTAGCGGAATGTACCAAGAGACCCAGTACTTC
j_gene: TRBJ2-5
d_gene: TRBD2
abundance: few
v_gene: TRBV5-5

CDR3aa: CASSRSRGVYEQYF
CDR3nt: TGTGCCAGCAGCCGGTCGCGGGGGGTTTACGAGCAGTACTTC
j_gene: TRBJ2-7
d_gene: TRBD2
abundance: .
v_gene: TRBV3-1

CDR3aa: CSASTSGSSYNEQFF
CDR3nt: TGCAGTGCTTCGACTAGCGGGAGCTCCTACAATGAGCAGTTCTTC
j_gene: TRBJ2-1
d_gene: TRBD2
abundance: .
v_gene: TRBV20-1

CDR3aa: CASSWTSGANTGELFF
CDR3nt: TGCGCCAGCAGCTGGACTAGCGGCGCGAACACCGGGGAGCTGTTTTTT
j_gene: TRBJ2-2
d_gene: TRBD2
abundance: .
v_gene: TRBV5-1

CDR3aa: CASSPERGIYGYTF
CDR3nt: TGTGCCAGCAGCCCTGAGCGGGGCATCTATGGCTACACCTTC
j_gene: TRBJ1-2
d_gene: .
abundance: .
v_gene: TRBV11-2

CDR3aa: CASTRTGGQTQYF
CDR3nt: TGTGCCAGCACCAGGACAGGGGGGCAGACCCAGTACTTC
j_gene: TRBJ2-5
d_gene: TRBD1
abundance: few
v_gene: TRBV6-2/TRBV6-3

CDR3aa: CASSLKAGVGPDTQYF
CDR3nt: TGCGCCAGCAGCTTGAAGGCGGGAGTCGGGCCAGATACGCAGTATTTT
j_gene: TRBJ2-3
d_gene: TRBD2
abundance: .
v_gene: TRBV5-1

CDR3aa: CSAEGDSGNTIYF
CDR3nt: TGCAGCGCCGAAGGGGACTCTGGAAACACCATATATTTT
j_gene: TRBJ1-3
d_gene: .
abundance: .
v_gene: TRBV29-1

CDR3aa: CASSQSLGLATDTQYF
CDR3nt: TGTGCCAGCAGCCAATCCCTAGGACTAGCGACAGATACGCAGTATTTT
j_gene: TRBJ2-3
d_gene: TRBD2
abundance: .
v_gene: TRBV3-1

CDR3aa: CASSAAGSTDTQYF
CDR3nt: TGTGCCAGCAGTGCGGCGGGCAGCACAGATACGCAGTATTTT
j_gene: TRBJ2-3
d_gene: .
abundance: .
v_gene: TRBV6-1

CDR3aa: CASKQTAPTPTEQYF
CDR3nt: TGTGCCAGCAAGCAGACAGCACCCACACCTACCGAGCAGTACTTC
j_gene: TRBJ2-7
d_gene: .
abundance: few
v_gene: TRBV27

CDR3aa: CASSLVSVGNEQYF
CDR3nt: TGTGCCAGCAGCTTAGTCTCCGTGGGAAACGAGCAGTACTTC
j_gene: TRBJ2-7
d_gene: .
abundance: few
v_gene: TRBV7-2

CDR3aa: CASSRDRDPSYEQYF
CDR3nt: TGTGCCAGCTCCAGGGACAGGGACCCCTCCTACGAGCAGTACTTC
j_gene: TRBJ2-7
d_gene: TRBD1
abundance: .
v_gene: TRBV2

CDR3aa: CASSQVRRERDEQFF
CDR3nt: TGCGCCAGCAGCCAAGTGAGACGGGAACGTGATGAGCAGTTCTTC
j_gene: TRBJ2-1
d_gene: .
abundance: .
v_gene: TRBV4-1

CDR3aa: CASARGIPIYEQYF
CDR3nt: TGTGCCAGCGCTCGGGGGATCCCAATCTACGAGCAGTACTTC
j_gene: TRBJ2-7
d_gene: .
abundance: .
v_gene: TRBV27

CDR3aa: CASRNRDRELFF
CDR3nt: TGTGCCAGCAGAAACAGGGACCGGGAGCTGTTTTTT
j_gene: TRBJ2-2
d_gene: .
abundance: .
v_gene: TRBV6-5

CDR3aa: CASSQDRGRSQAGRSYEQYF
CDR3nt: TGTGCCAGCAGCCAAGACAGGGGGAGGTCCCAAGCGGGAAGAAGCTACGAGCAGTACTTC
j_gene: TRBJ2-7
d_gene: .
abundance: .
v_gene: TRBV14

CDR3aa: CASSLVRIPGLAGDNEQFF
CDR3nt: TGCGCCAGCAGCTTGGTGCGGATACCGGGACTAGCGGGAGACAATGAGCAGTTCTTC
j_gene: TRBJ2-1
d_gene: TRBD2
abundance: .
v_gene: TRBV5-1

CDR3aa: CASGPSGINYEQYF
CDR3nt: TGCGCCAGCGGACCTAGCGGGATAAACTACGAGCAGTACTTC
j_gene: TRBJ2-7
d_gene: TRBD2
abundance: few
v_gene: TRBV5-1

CDR3aa: CSEVGTPNTDTQYF
CDR3nt: TGCAGTGAAGTCGGGACACCTAACACAGATACGCAGTATTTT
j_gene: TRBJ2-3
d_gene: .
abundance: .
v_gene: TRBV20-1

CDR3aa: CASSESTAGYTF
CDR3nt: TGTGCCAGCAGTGAAAGCACAGCTGGCTACACCTTC
j_gene: TRBJ1-2
d_gene: .
abundance: .
v_gene: TRBV2

CDR3aa: CASSLRLASSYNEQYF
CDR3nt: TGTGCCAGCAGCCTCCGACTAGCGAGCTCCTACAATGAGCAGTACTTC
j_gene: TRBJ2-7
d_gene: TRBD2
abundance: .
v_gene: TRBV7-3

CDR3aa: CASSPDRGGYEQYF
CDR3nt: TGTGCCAGCAGCCCGGACAGGGGAGGGTACGAGCAGTACTTC
j_gene: TRBJ2-7
d_gene: TRBD1
abundance: many
v_gene: TRBV7-2

CDR3aa: CASSLALWETQYF
CDR3nt: TGCGCCAGCAGCTTGGCTCTCTGGGAGACCCAGTACTTC
j_gene: TRBJ2-5
d_gene: .
abundance: few
v_gene: TRBV5-1

CDR3aa: CASSASGTRMDETQYF
CDR3nt: TGCGCCAGCAGCGCATCCGGGACTAGAATGGATGAGACCCAGTACTTC
j_gene: TRBJ2-5
d_gene: TRBD2
abundance: .
v_gene: TRBV5-1

CDR3aa: CASSSGQGSSEQYF
CDR3nt: TGTGCCAGCAGCTCAGGACAGGGTTCGTCCGAGCAGTACTTC
j_gene: TRBJ2-7
d_gene: TRBD1
abundance: .
v_gene: TRBV6-5

CDR3aa: CSGRAGSSYEQYF
CDR3nt: TGCAGCGGCCGCGCGGGTAGCTCCTACGAGCAGTACTTC
j_gene: TRBJ2-7
d_gene: .
abundance: .
v_gene: TRBV29-1